This entry is about one TCR beta chain. The antigen is undetermined. The entry originates in a study of T cell responses to AZD1222 COVID-19 vaccine. Clones were read by immunoSEQ multiplex PCR, and TCRdb kept only the in-frame ones, dropping some. The table has approximately 180,000 clones, over 85% seen once. Broader study findings: The study found Spike-specific TCR breadth and depth rose after two AZD1222 doses. Repertoires were sampled only after the peak T cell response. Most donors were white British and more were female, and clonal diversity was possibly underestimated.

The CDR3 has 16 amino acids. Germline V lookup: CDR1 MNHEY, CDR2 SVGAGI. Trimming cost V 2 bases and J 2 bases; bases outside gene matches: 6. Source: peripheral blood, taken 28 days after the second dose of the MenACWY control vaccine. The V and J genes are TRBV6-5 and TRBJ1-5, with 7 nucleotides matching TRBD1. The source of this sequence is an adult who received the MenACWY meningococcal vaccine as a control. The CDR3 is CASSYDRDEGNQPQHF. The CDR3 nucleotides are TGTGCCAGCAGTTACGACAGGGATGAGGGCAATCAGCCCCAGCATTTT.